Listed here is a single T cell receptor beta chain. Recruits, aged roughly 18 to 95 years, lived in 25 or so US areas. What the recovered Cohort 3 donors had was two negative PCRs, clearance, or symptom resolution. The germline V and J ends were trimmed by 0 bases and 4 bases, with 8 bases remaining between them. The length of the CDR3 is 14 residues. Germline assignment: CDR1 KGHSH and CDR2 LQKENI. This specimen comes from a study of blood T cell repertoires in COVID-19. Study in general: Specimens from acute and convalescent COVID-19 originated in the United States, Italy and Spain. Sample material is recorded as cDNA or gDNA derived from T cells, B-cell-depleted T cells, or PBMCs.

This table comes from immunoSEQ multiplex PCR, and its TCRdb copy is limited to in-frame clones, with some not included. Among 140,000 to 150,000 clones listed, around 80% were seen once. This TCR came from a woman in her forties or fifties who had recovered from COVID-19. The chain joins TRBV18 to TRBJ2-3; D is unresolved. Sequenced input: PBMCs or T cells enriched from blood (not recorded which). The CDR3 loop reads CASSPPATADTQYF. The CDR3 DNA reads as TGTGCCAGCTCACCACCCGCTACAGCAGATACGCAGTATTTT.